A selection of T cell receptor beta chains follows, all from one sample in a study of Graves' ophthalmopathy and Graves' hyperthyroidism. MiXCR, applied by TCRdb to the multiplex PCR reads, yields one record per CDR3 protein. The sample carries over 450,000 distinct CDR3 sequences, about 15% recorded once. Input material: blood. Receptors originate from a woman in her twenties or thirties with Graves' ophthalmopathy. Each CDR3 is given with its conserved first and last residue. A D gene is named only where the DNA matches it firmly. Expanded clones get a size class; other rows say once, few or many, or leave the size out.

V gene	clone size	D gene	J gene	CDR3 protein	CDR3 DNA
TRBV2	few	TRBD1	TRBJ1-5	CASSERTGGLNNQPQHF	TGTGCCAGCAGTGAAAGGACAGGGGGGTTGAACAATCAGCCCCAGCATTTT
TRBV7-8	.	.	TRBJ1-1	CASSAPTQNTEAFF	TGTGCCAGCAGCGCCCCGACACAGAACACTGAAGCTTTCTTT
TRBV2	many	TRBD2	TRBJ2-7	CASSEARGGEQYF	TGTGCCAGCAGTGAAGCCCGGGGGGGCGAGCAGTACTTC
TRBV5-1	many	.	TRBJ2-5	CASSLEDGVGAQYF	TGCGCCAGCAGCTTGGAGGACGGTGTAGGGGCCCAGTACTTC
TRBV7-9	many	.	TRBJ1-1	CASSLTGTGTEAFF	TGTGCCAGCAGCTTAACGGGGACGGGGACTGAAGCTTTCTTT
TRBV7-2	many	.	TRBJ2-5	CASSLPPHQETQYF	TGTGCCAGCAGCTTGCCTCCGCACCAAGAGACCCAGTACTTC
TRBV5-1	.	.	TRBJ2-2	CASTSTTPSTGELFF	TGCGCCAGCACATCGACAACCCCCTCCACCGGGGAGCTGTTTTTT
TRBV29-1	many	TRBD1	TRBJ1-1	CSVRTGMNTEAFF	TGCAGCGTTCGGACAGGGATGAACACTGAAGCTTTCTTT
TRBV6-5	many	.	TRBJ2-4	CASSYSTGTKNIKYF	TGTGCCAGCAGTTACTCGACGGGGACCAAAAACATTAAGTACTTC
TRBV9	many	TRBD1	TRBJ2-2	CASSGGQGGGSGELFF	TGTGCCAGCAGCGGGGGACAGGGAGGAGGATCCGGGGAGCTGTTTTTT
TRBV5-1	many	.	TRBJ1-2	CASSGTPTEANYGYTF	TGCGCCAGCAGCGGGACCCCGACGGAAGCTAACTATGGCTACACCTTC
TRBV11-2	many	TRBD2	TRBJ2-2	CASSPGLASNTGELFF	TGTGCCAGCAGTCCTGGACTAGCCTCGAACACCGGGGAGCTGTTTTTT
TRBV12-3/TRBV12-4	many	.	TRBJ1-5	CASSPGHLNQPQHF	TGTGCCAGCAGTCCCGGACACCTGAATCAGCCCCAGCATTTT
TRBV12-3/TRBV12-4	many	.	TRBJ1-1	CASSPLQGNTEAFF	TGTGCCAGCAGTCCCCTACAGGGAAACACTGAAGCTTTCTTT
TRBV19	.	TRBD1	TRBJ1-2	CASKIQGAPGGYTF	TGTGCCAGTAAAATACAGGGGGCGCCCGGTGGCTACACCTTC
TRBV20-1	many	.	TRBJ1-1	CSAWRWQRNTEAFF	TGCAGTGCCTGGAGGTGGCAGAGGAACACTGAAGCTTTCTTT
TRBV20-1	many	.	TRBJ2-4	CSAPGRAHSIQYF	TGCAGTGCGCCGGGACGGGCCCACAGCATTCAGTACTTC
TRBV27	many	.	TRBJ1-1	CASIDWGRSTEAFF	TGTGCCAGCATCGATTGGGGACGCTCCACTGAAGCTTTCTTT
TRBV28	.	.	TRBJ2-7	CASSPSTSRYEQYF	TGTGCCAGCAGTCCCTCGACTAGTAGGTACGAGCAGTACTTC
TRBV2	.	TRBD2	TRBJ2-5	CASRKLAGGMETQYF	TGTGCCAGCAGGAAACTAGCGGGGGGAATGGAGACCCAGTACTTC
TRBV28	.	TRBD1	TRBJ1-2	CASSSILYRGSEHGYTF	TGTGCCAGCAGTTCCATTTTATACAGGGGGAGCGAGCATGGCTACACCTTC
TRBV20-1	many	.	TRBJ1-1	CSARVGNPGEAFF	TGCAGTGCTAGAGTCGGCAACCCAGGGGAAGCTTTCTTT
TRBV15	many	TRBD2	TRBJ2-5	CATSRELAELQETQYF	TGTGCCACCAGCAGAGAGCTAGCGGAACTTCAAGAGACCCAGTACTTC
TRBV20-1	few	TRBD2	TRBJ2-5	CSARDQTSGRSWYQETQYF	TGCAGTGCTAGAGATCAGACTAGCGGGAGAAGCTGGTACCAAGAGACCCAGTACTTC
TRBV9	many	TRBD1	TRBJ1-1	CASSVATPGQINTEAFF	TGTGCCAGCAGCGTAGCCACCCCGGGACAGATCAACACTGAAGCTTTCTTT
TRBV6-5	few	.	TRBJ2-5	CASSNPVAETQYF	TGTGCCAGCAGTAACCCCGTAGCGGAGACCCAGTACTTC
TRBV29-1	.	.	TRBJ2-7	CSVEDPDLGADYEQYF	TGCAGCGTTGAAGACCCTGACCTCGGAGCGGACTACGAGCAGTACTTC
TRBV12-5	.	.	TRBJ2-5	CASGTGVLETQYF	TGTGCTAGTGGCACCGGGGTATTAGAGACCCAGTACTTC
TRBV7-2	many	TRBD1	TRBJ1-1	CASSLTSYSFGTVNTEAFF	TGTGCCAGCAGCCTGACCTCGTACTCTTTCGGGACAGTGAACACTGAAGCTTTCTTT
TRBV28	many	.	TRBJ1-5	CASSLSRAVNQPQHF	TGTGCCAGCAGTTTATCGCGGGCCGTCAATCAGCCCCAGCATTTT
TRBV12-3/TRBV12-4	many	TRBD1	TRBJ1-1	CASSSGTGGSNTEAFF	TGTGCCAGCAGTTCGGGGACAGGGGGTTCGAACACTGAAGCTTTCTTT
TRBV30	.	.	TRBJ1-5	CAWSKKGNQPQHF	TGTGCCTGGAGCAAGAAGGGTAATCAGCCCCAGCATTTT
TRBV6-1	many	TRBD1	TRBJ2-7	CASSSPTGGSYEQYF	TGTGCCAGCAGCTCCCCGACAGGGGGCTCCTACGAGCAGTACTTC
TRBV12-3/TRBV12-4	few	.	TRBJ2-2	CASSLELPNTGELFF	TGTGCCAGCAGTTTAGAGTTGCCGAACACCGGGGAGCTGTTTTTT
TRBV28	many	.	TRBJ1-1	CASTLGDDGYTEAFF	TGTGCCAGTACTTTGGGGGACGATGGTTACACTGAAGCTTTCTTT
TRBV7-3	many	.	TRBJ2-5	CASSLKSQETQYF	TGTGCCAGCAGCTTAAAGAGCCAAGAGACCCAGTACTTC
TRBV12-3/TRBV12-4	many	.	TRBJ2-5	CASSSPGIETQYF	TGTGCCAGCAGCTCTCCGGGGATAGAGACCCAGTACTTC
TRBV6-1	many	.	TRBJ1-2	CASSRTEYYGYTF	TGTGCCAGCAGTCGGACAGAATACTATGGCTACACCTTC
TRBV7-3	.	.	TRBJ1-2	CASSADPRGGYTF	TGTGCCAGCAGCGCGGACCCACGAGGGGGCTACACCTTC
TRBV12-3/TRBV12-4	many	.	TRBJ1-6	CASSFGAANSPLHF	TGTGCCAGCAGTTTCGGGGCAGCCAATTCACCCCTCCACTTT
TRBV7-8	many	TRBD1	TRBJ1-5	CASAMTGGNQPQHF	TGTGCCAGCGCAATGACAGGGGGCAATCAGCCCCAGCATTTT
TRBV7-2	many	.	TRBJ2-7	CASSFHTSEQYF	TGTGCCAGCAGCTTCCATACAAGCGAGCAGTACTTC
TRBV10-1	many	.	TRBJ2-7	CASSDTRSSEQYF	TGCGCCAGCAGTGATACCCGATCCTCCGAGCAGTACTTC
TRBV6-1	many	.	TRBJ2-5	CASSPVPGARGETQYF	TGTGCCAGCAGTCCCGTCCCGGGGGCGCGAGGGGAGACCCAGTACTTC
TRBV30	many	.	TRBJ2-2	CAWSPGQQNTGELFF	TGTGCCTGGAGTCCGGGACAACAGAACACCGGGGAGCTGTTTTTT
TRBV20-1	many	.	TRBJ2-3	CSARDSLITDTQYF	TGCAGTGCTAGAGATAGCCTAATCACAGATACGCAGTATTTT
TRBV27	many	.	TRBJ1-5	CASSFTGTSSNQPQHF	TGTGCCAGCAGTTTTACGGGGACTAGTAGCAATCAGCCCCAGCATTTT
TRBV4-1	many	TRBD1	TRBJ1-1	CASSQEPDRGPVAFF	TGCGCCAGCAGCCAAGAACCCGACAGGGGGCCTGTAGCTTTCTTT
TRBV11-2	many	.	TRBJ1-3	CASSLVDPSSGNTIYF	TGTGCCAGCAGCTTAGTTGACCCGAGCTCTGGAAACACCATATATTTT
TRBV5-1	.	.	TRBJ1-1	CASSSNSNTEAFF	TGCGCCAGCAGCTCGAACTCTAACACTGAAGCTTTCTTT
TRBV12-3/TRBV12-4	many	.	TRBJ2-4	CASSPTRVSRNIQYF	TGTGCCAGCAGTCCAACTAGGGTCTCTAGAAACATTCAGTACTTC
TRBV29-1	few	TRBD2	TRBJ2-7	CSVEVSGASYEQYF	TGCAGCGTTGAGGTTAGCGGGGCCTCCTACGAGCAGTACTTC
TRBV18	many	.	TRBJ1-1	CASSPPVGGYGTEAFF	TGTGCCAGCTCACCACCGGTGGGGGGGTACGGCACTGAAGCTTTCTTT
TRBV11-2	.	.	TRBJ2-3	CASSLVTGDTDTQYF	TGTGCCAGCAGCTTAGTTACTGGGGACACAGATACGCAGTATTTT
TRBV19	many	.	TRBJ1-5	CASSIDRTWDSNQPQHF	TGTGCCAGTAGTATAGACAGAACTTGGGACAGCAATCAGCCCCAGCATTTT
TRBV2	many	.	TRBJ2-5	CASSGGLSQETQYF	TGTGCCAGCAGTGGGGGACTTTCACAAGAGACCCAGTACTTC
TRBV12-3/TRBV12-4	.	.	TRBJ1-5	CASSDHAGAKPQHF	TGTGCCAGCAGTGACCATGCAGGGGCAAAGCCCCAGCATTTT